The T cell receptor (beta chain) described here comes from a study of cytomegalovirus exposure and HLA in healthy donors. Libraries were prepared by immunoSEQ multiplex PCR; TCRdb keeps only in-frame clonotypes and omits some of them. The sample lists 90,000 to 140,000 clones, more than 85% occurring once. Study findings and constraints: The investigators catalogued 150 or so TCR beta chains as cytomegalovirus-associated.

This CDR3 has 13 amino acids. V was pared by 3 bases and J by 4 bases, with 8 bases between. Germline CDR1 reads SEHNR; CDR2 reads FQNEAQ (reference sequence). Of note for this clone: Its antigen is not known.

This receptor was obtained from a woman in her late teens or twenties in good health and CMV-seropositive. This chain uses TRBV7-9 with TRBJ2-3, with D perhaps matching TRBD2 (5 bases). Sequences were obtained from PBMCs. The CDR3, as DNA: TGTGCCAGCAGCTTGGGCGGGCCAGATACGCAGTATTTT. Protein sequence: CASSLGGPDTQYF.